This entry lists 7 T cell receptor beta chains sequenced from one sample in a study of Ad26.COV2.S vaccination and SARS-CoV-2 variants. Only in-frame clones appear in the TCRdb table, and some are missing; sequencing was by immunoSEQ multiplex PCR. The table records about 350,000 clones, around 86% of them present only once. This sample's treatment: 19 received Ad26.COV2.S at low or high dose, single or two shots; roughly five received placebo; per-sample allocation not given. Collection of samples fell on day 63 after the first vaccine or placebo injection. The material sequenced was peripheral blood, taken in a trial of Ad26.COV2.S vaccine versus placebo. Receptors were obtained from a person aged 18-65 years who received the Ad26.COV2.S COVID-19 vaccine or a placebo.

The V and J genes are TRBV6-2 or TRBV6-3 and TRBJ2-5, with TRBD1 matching 8 bases. The CDR3 contains 16 residues. V lost 2 bases to trimming and J lost 6 bases; unmatched junction nucleotides: 11. Germline assignment: CDR1 MNHEY and CDR2 SVGEGT. The CDR3 DNA is TGTGCCAGCAGTTACGACAGGGGAAGTTTGGTAAAGACCCAGTACTTC. Its translation: CASSYDRGSLVKTQYF.

V and J are TRBV6-6 and TRBJ2-5; no clear D gene. There are 13 residues in the CDR3. CDR1 MNHNY and CDR2 SVGAGI come from the germline V gene (reference sequence). V was clipped by 5 bases and J by 5 bases, with 12 bases between them. The CDR3 here is CASSPKQDETQYF. The CDR3 DNA reads as TGTGCCAGCAGTCCTAAGCAGGACGAGACCCAGTACTTC.

In its sample, this clone was seen once. The chain uses TRBV28 and TRBJ2-7; the D call may be TRBD1 or TRBD2 (6 bases each). CDR1 is MDHEN and CDR2 is SYDVKM in the germline V gene. V dropped 2 bases and J dropped 2 bases, with 10 bases sitting between them. The CDR3 covers 14 residues. The DNA for the CDR3 is TGTGCCAGCAGTTTAGGTCGGGGGCCCTACGAGCAGTACTTC. Translating it yields CASSLGRGPYEQYF.

This clone is a singleton in its sample. J is TRBJ2-3 and V is TRBV7-6, with 12 bases matching TRBD2. Per germline, CDR1 SGHVS and CDR2 FNYEAQ. This CDR3 has 17 residues. V lost 4 bases and J lost 4; bases outside the gene matches: 9. CDR3 sequence reads: CASSSRTSGVISDTQYF. DNA of the CDR3: TGTGCCAGCAGCTCGAGGACTAGCGGGGTGATCTCAGATACGCAGTATTTT.

V gene TRBV6-6 combines with J gene TRBJ2-7; D not resolved. There are 13 residues in the CDR3. V dropped 2 bases and J dropped 2 bases, with 7 bases sitting between them. CDR1 is MNHNY, CDR2 SVGAGI, per germline (reference sequence). In DNA, the CDR3 is TGTGCCAGCAGTTACCACGGCACCTACGAGCAGTACTTC. It is translated as CASSYHGTYEQYF.

A word on this clone: Other DNA sequences in the sample encode the same CDR3. This rearrangement joins TRBV7-2 to TRBJ1-5; D is uncertain. The CDR3 has 15 residues. Germline V gene data show CDR1 as SGHTA and CDR2 as FQGNSA. V shed 1 base and J shed 4 bases, with 11 bases lying between them. CDR3 in DNA: TGTGCCAGCAGCTTAGGCTCAGGATTAAATCAGCCCCAGCATTTT. Translating it yields CASSLGSGLNQPQHF. The whole variable domain, remainder taken from reference TRBV7-2 and TRBJ1-5, is GAGVSQSPSNKVTEKGKDVELRCDPISGHTALYWYRQSLGQGLEFLIYFQGNSAPDKSGLPSDRFSAERTGGSVSTLTIQRTQQEDSAVYLCASSLGSGLNQPQHFGDGTRLSIL.

For this clone: At one of its ends the junction is not consistent with the germline gene, which may arise from a read error. The chain recombines TRBV29-1 with TRBJ1-3; D is unclear. Germline V gives CDR1 SQVTM, CDR2 ANQGSEA. This CDR3 region has 13 residues. CDR3 sequence: CSVEEDPGNTIYF. The CDR3 nucleotides are TGCAGCGTTGAAGAGGATCCTGGCAACACCATATATTTT.